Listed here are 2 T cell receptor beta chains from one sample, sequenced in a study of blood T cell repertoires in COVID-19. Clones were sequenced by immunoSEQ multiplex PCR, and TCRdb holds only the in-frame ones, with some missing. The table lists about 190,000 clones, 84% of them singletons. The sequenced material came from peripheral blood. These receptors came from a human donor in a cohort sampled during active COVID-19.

Here the CDR3 reads CASRLGDIQYF. CDR3 nucleotide sequence: TGTGCCAGCCGGCTAGGGGACATTCAGTACTTC. This chain joins TRBV28 and TRBJ2-4, with TRBD1 as a possible D gene (5 bases). The V gene lost 8 bases and the J gene lost 8 bases, with 10 bases spanning the gap. Germline CDR1 MDHEN, CDR2 SYDVKM. This CDR3 has 11 residues.

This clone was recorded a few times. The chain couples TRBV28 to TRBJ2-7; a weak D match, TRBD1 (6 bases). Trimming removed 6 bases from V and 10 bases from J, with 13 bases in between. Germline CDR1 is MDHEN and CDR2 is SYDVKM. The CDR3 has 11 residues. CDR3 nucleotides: TGTGCCAGCAGGAATACAGGGACACAGTACTTC. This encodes CASRNTGTQYF.